This is a list of T cell receptor beta chains from one sample in a study of T-cell memory formation after mild COVID-19. TCRdb independently ran MiXCR on the 5' RACE reads; one entry per CDR3 protein. The sample contains some 320,000 distinct CDR3 sequences, roughly an eighth of which appear only once. Sequencing was done on a sample of PBMCs or a T cell subset sorted from them (not recorded which). These receptor sequences come from a young man who had mild COVID-19 (a few samples of this study predate the infection). Cell type and time point are not known. Each CDR3 is given with its conserved first and last residue. The order of the fields is clone size, D gene, V gene, J gene, CDR3 protein, CDR3 DNA. A D gene is named only where the DNA matches it firmly. For some rows the clone size is stated as once, few or many, or as a class when expanded; others skip it.

size: few
D: NA
V: TRBV12-3/TRBV12-4
J: TRBJ1-1
CDR3: CASSLKDLQAFF
DNA: TGTGCCAGCAGTTTAAAAGATCTCCAAGCTTTCTTT

size: NA
D: NA
V: TRBV11-2
J: TRBJ1-6
CDR3: CASSQIFPGSSYNSPLHF
DNA: TGTGCCAGCAGCCAAATATTTCCAGGATCCTCCTATAATTCACCCCTCCACTTT

size: many
D: NA
V: TRBV5-1
J: TRBJ1-2
CDR3: CASSSRDTFYGYTF
DNA: TGCGCCAGCAGCTCCCGGGACACCTTCTATGGCTACACCTTC

size: NA
D: NA
V: TRBV6-6
J: TRBJ1-5
CDR3: CASTLGVYQPQHF
DNA: TGTGCCAGCACCCTCGGGGTATACCAGCCCCAGCATTTT

size: few
D: TRBD1
V: TRBV11-3
J: TRBJ2-7
CDR3: CASSADRAYEQYF
DNA: TGTGCCAGCAGCGCGGACAGGGCTTACGAGCAGTACTTC

size: many
D: NA
V: TRBV24-1
J: TRBJ2-5
CDR3: CATSDGSQETQYF
DNA: TGTGCCACCAGTGACGGGAGCCAAGAGACCCAGTACTTC

size: few
D: NA
V: TRBV7-9
J: TRBJ1-6
CDR3: CASSLIGLSNAHNSPLHF
DNA: TGTGCCAGCAGCTTAATTGGGCTTTCCAATGCCCATAATTCACCCCTCCACTTT

size: NA
D: NA
V: TRBV19
J: TRBJ2-7
CDR3: CASSNSKETYEQYF
DNA: TGTGCCAGTAGCAACTCCAAGGAAACCTACGAGCAGTACTTC

size: few
D: NA
V: TRBV6-5
J: TRBJ1-1
CDR3: CASSYYGGNTEAFF
DNA: TGTGCCAGCAGTTACTATGGGGGGAACACTGAAGCTTTCTTT

size: many
D: TRBD2
V: TRBV11-3
J: TRBJ2-3
CDR3: CASSRGLAGGTDTQYF
DNA: TGTGCCAGCAGCCGGGGACTAGCGGGGGGCACAGATACGCAGTATTTT

size: NA
D: NA
V: TRBV6-5
J: TRBJ2-7
CDR3: CASSYSASNVYEQYF
DNA: TGTGCCAGCAGTTACTCGGCGAGTAACGTCTACGAGCAGTACTTC

size: NA
D: TRBD2
V: TRBV25-1
J: TRBJ2-7
CDR3: CASGRDGPYEQYF
DNA: TGTGCCAGCGGGAGGGACGGACCCTACGAGCAGTACTTC

size: once
D: NA
V: TRBV5-6
J: TRBJ1-6
CDR3: CASSLGVVYNSPLHF
DNA: TGTGCCAGCAGCTTGGGGGTAGTCTATAATTCACCCCTCCACTTT

size: few
D: TRBD2
V: TRBV20-1
J: TRBJ2-2
CDR3: CSARPRGGATGELFF
DNA: TGCAGTGCTAGACCGCGCGGGGGGGCCACCGGGGAGCTGTTTTTT

size: NA
D: NA
V: TRBV6-1
J: TRBJ2-2
CDR3: CASSEGNTGELFF
DNA: TGTGCCAGCAGTGAGGGAAACACCGGGGAGCTGTTTTTT

size: few
D: TRBD1
V: TRBV7-2
J: TRBJ1-4
CDR3: CASSSTDRDEKLFF
DNA: TGTGCCAGCAGCTCCACGGACAGGGATGAAAAACTGTTTTTT

size: NA
D: TRBD1
V: TRBV24-1
J: TRBJ1-2
CDR3: CATSDSDRAAGYTF
DNA: TGTGCCACCAGTGATTCCGACAGGGCCGCAGGCTACACCTTC

size: NA
D: TRBD2
V: TRBV6-2/TRBV6-3
J: TRBJ2-3
CDR3: CASSLRTSARDTQYF
DNA: TGTGCCAGCAGCCTACGGACTAGCGCTCGAGATACGCAGTATTTT

size: few
D: TRBD1
V: TRBV6-2/TRBV6-3
J: TRBJ2-3
CDR3: CASSPPTGQGAADTQYF
DNA: TGTGCCAGCAGTCCCCCTACCGGACAGGGGGCGGCAGATACGCAGTATTTT

size: few
D: NA
V: TRBV6-1
J: TRBJ2-3
CDR3: CASTAGPGTSTDTQYF
DNA: TGTGCCAGCACCGCGGGCCCGGGAACTAGCACAGATACGCAGTATTTT

size: few
D: NA
V: TRBV30
J: TRBJ2-3
CDR3: CAWSGVDTQYF
DNA: TGTGCCTGGAGTGGAGTAGATACGCAGTATTTT

size: NA
D: TRBD2
V: TRBV6-5
J: TRBJ2-3
CDR3: CASSQVVAGGPTDTQYF
DNA: TGTGCCAGCAGCCAGGTGGTAGCGGGGGGACCCACAGATACGCAGTATTTT

size: NA
D: NA
V: TRBV27
J: TRBJ1-1
CDR3: CASSSSVTAEAFF
DNA: TGTGCCAGCAGTTCCTCCGTGACAGCTGAAGCTTTCTTT

size: NA
D: TRBD1
V: TRBV5-1
J: TRBJ2-5
CDR3: CASSFRDRVEETQYF
DNA: TGCGCCAGCAGCTTCCGGGACAGGGTAGAAGAGACCCAGTACTTC

size: NA
D: TRBD1
V: TRBV6-6
J: TRBJ2-6
CDR3: CASSPSGTAHSGANVLTF
DNA: TGTGCCAGCAGTCCCTCAGGGACAGCACACTCTGGGGCCAACGTCCTGACTTTC

size: few
D: TRBD2
V: TRBV7-2
J: TRBJ2-3
CDR3: CASSLWGGYSTDTQYF
DNA: TGTGCCAGCAGCTTGTGGGGGGGGTATAGCACAGATACGCAGTATTTT

size: NA
D: NA
V: TRBV7-3
J: TRBJ2-2
CDR3: CASSPKWGELFF
DNA: TGTGCCAGCAGCCCAAAATGGGGGGAGCTGTTTTTT

size: NA
D: NA
V: TRBV7-2
J: TRBJ2-1
CDR3: CASSLVGQDPPYNEQFF
DNA: TGTGCCAGCAGCTTAGTCGGTCAGGACCCCCCCTACAATGAGCAGTTCTTC

size: NA
D: NA
V: TRBV6-4
J: TRBJ1-2
CDR3: CASSETGRDYYGYTF
DNA: TGTGCCAGCAGTGAAACTGGAAGAGATTACTATGGCTACACCTTC

size: many
D: TRBD2
V: TRBV20-1
J: TRBJ2-3
CDR3: CSARDIASGDADTQYF
DNA: TGCAGTGCTAGAGATATAGCTAGCGGGGATGCAGATACGCAGTATTTT

size: few
D: NA
V: TRBV4-3
J: TRBJ2-1
CDR3: CASSQGGDNEQFF
DNA: TGCGCCAGCAGCCAGGGCGGGGACAATGAGCAGTTCTTC

size: NA
D: NA
V: TRBV6-5
J: TRBJ1-5
CDR3: CASKAGFRQPQHF
DNA: TGTGCCAGCAAGGCGGGGTTTCGACAGCCCCAGCATTTT

size: NA
D: NA
V: TRBV2
J: TRBJ1-1
CDR3: CASLDPGGRTEAFF
DNA: TGTGCCAGCCTAGACCCGGGGGGAAGGACTGAAGCTTTCTTT

size: NA
D: NA
V: TRBV15
J: TRBJ1-6
CDR3: CATSRRTERHNSPLHF
DNA: TGTGCCACCAGCCGACGGACAGAGCGGCATAATTCACCCCTCCACTTT

size: many
D: NA
V: TRBV5-1
J: TRBJ2-3
CDR3: CASSLAAEGTQYF
DNA: TGCGCCAGCAGCTTGGCCGCTGAGGGGACGCAGTATTTT

size: many
D: NA
V: TRBV10-3
J: TRBJ2-1
CDR3: CAISERGRNNEQFF
DNA: TGTGCCATCAGTGAGAGAGGGCGGAACAATGAGCAGTTCTTC

size: NA
D: NA
V: TRBV21-1
J: TRBJ1-6
CDR3: CASSKDTGGFYNSPLHF
DNA: TGTGCCAGCAGCAAAGACACAGGGGGTTTTTATAATTCACCCCTCCACTTT

size: many
D: NA
V: TRBV12-3/TRBV12-4
J: TRBJ2-2
CDR3: CASSLRSDGELFF
DNA: TGTGCCAGCAGTCTGAGGAGCGACGGGGAGCTGTTTTTT

size: NA
D: NA
V: TRBV9
J: TRBJ2-2
CDR3: CASSDRDARNTGELFF
DNA: TGTGCCAGCAGCGACCGGGACGCAAGGAACACCGGGGAGCTGTTTTTT

size: few
D: NA
V: TRBV7-6
J: TRBJ1-4
CDR3: CASSLVQGEKLFF
DNA: TGTGCCAGCAGCTTGGTTCAGGGGGAAAAACTGTTTTTT

size: NA
D: NA
V: TRBV4-2
J: TRBJ1-2
CDR3: CASSQELDEFGGYTF
DNA: TGTGCCAGCAGCCAAGAATTGGACGAGTTTGGTGGCTACACCTTC

size: NA
D: TRBD2
V: TRBV7-2
J: TRBJ2-2
CDR3: CASSLGRVTTGELFF
DNA: TGTGCCAGCAGCCTCGGGAGGGTCACCACCGGGGAGCTGTTTTTT

size: NA
D: NA
V: TRBV10-2
J: TRBJ1-2
CDR3: CASSARGALGYTF
DNA: TGCGCCAGCAGCGCCAGGGGCGCCCTGGGCTACACCTTC

size: NA
D: NA
V: TRBV5-1
J: TRBJ2-2
CDR3: CASSERAGYTGELFF
DNA: TGCGCCAGCAGCGAGAGGGCAGGGTACACCGGGGAGCTGTTTTTT

size: NA
D: TRBD1
V: TRBV20-1
J: TRBJ2-5
CDR3: CSAQDRGPQETQYF
DNA: TGCAGTGCTCAGGACAGGGGGCCTCAAGAGACCCAGTACTTC

size: many
D: TRBD2
V: TRBV12-3/TRBV12-4
J: TRBJ2-3
CDR3: CASSRGGVSDTQYF
DNA: TGTGCCAGCAGCCGGGGGGGCGTGTCAGATACGCAGTATTTT

size: many
D: NA
V: TRBV7-3
J: TRBJ2-5
CDR3: CASSPTATQETQYF
DNA: TGTGCCAGCAGCCCCACGGCAACTCAAGAGACCCAGTACTTC

size: NA
D: NA
V: TRBV20-1
J: TRBJ1-4
CDR3: CSALHPTPTTTNEKLFF
DNA: TGCAGTGCTCTCCACCCGACCCCGACTACAACTAATGAAAAACTGTTTTTT

size: NA
D: NA
V: TRBV6-2/TRBV6-3
J: TRBJ2-1
CDR3: CASSQDVDNEQFF
DNA: TGTGCCAGCAGTCAGGACGTCGACAATGAGCAGTTCTTC

size: NA
D: NA
V: TRBV7-2
J: TRBJ1-6
CDR3: CASGVYRLNSPLHF
DNA: TGTGCCAGCGGGGTATACCGATTAAATTCACCCCTCCACTTT

size: few
D: NA
V: TRBV19
J: TRBJ2-6
CDR3: CASSIIRAGANVLTF
DNA: TGTGCCAGTAGTATAATCAGGGCTGGGGCCAACGTCCTGACTTTC

size: NA
D: NA
V: TRBV5-1
J: TRBJ1-4
CDR3: CASSMSTTNEKLFF
DNA: TGCGCCAGCAGCATGAGTACAACTAATGAAAAACTGTTTTTT